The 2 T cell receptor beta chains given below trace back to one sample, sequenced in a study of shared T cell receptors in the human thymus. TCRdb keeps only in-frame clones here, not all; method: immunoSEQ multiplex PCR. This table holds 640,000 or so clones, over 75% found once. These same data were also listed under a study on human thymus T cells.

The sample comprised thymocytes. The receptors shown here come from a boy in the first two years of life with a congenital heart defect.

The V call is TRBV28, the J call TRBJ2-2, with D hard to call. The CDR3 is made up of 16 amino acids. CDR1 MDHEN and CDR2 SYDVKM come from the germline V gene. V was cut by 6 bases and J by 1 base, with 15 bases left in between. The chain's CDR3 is CASSAPGRRNTGELFF. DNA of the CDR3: TGTGCCAGCAGCGCTCCCGGCAGGCGGAACACCGGGGAGCTGTTTTTT.

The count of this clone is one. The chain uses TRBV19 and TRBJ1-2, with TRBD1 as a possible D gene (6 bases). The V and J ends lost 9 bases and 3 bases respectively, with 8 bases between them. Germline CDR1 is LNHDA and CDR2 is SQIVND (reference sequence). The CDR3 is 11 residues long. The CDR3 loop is CASRQDYGYTF. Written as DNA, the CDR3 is TGTGCCAGCCGACAGGACTATGGCTACACCTTC.